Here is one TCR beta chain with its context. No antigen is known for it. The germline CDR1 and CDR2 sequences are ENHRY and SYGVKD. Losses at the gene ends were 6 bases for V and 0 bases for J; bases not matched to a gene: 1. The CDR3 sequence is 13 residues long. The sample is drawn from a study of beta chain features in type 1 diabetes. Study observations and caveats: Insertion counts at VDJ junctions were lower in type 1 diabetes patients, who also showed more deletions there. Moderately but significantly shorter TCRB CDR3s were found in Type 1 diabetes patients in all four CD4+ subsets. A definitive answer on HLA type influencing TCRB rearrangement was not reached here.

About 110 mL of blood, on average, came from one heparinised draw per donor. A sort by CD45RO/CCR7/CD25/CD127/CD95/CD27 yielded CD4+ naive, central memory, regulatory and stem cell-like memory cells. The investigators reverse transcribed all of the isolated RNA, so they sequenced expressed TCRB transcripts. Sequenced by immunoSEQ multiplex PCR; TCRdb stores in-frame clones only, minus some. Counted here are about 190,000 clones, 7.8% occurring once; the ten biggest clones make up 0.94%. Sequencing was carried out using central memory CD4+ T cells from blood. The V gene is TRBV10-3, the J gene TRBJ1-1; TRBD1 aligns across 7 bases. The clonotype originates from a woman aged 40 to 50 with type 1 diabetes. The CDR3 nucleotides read TGTGCCATCAGGGGACAGTTGAACACTGAAGCTTTCTTT. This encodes CAIRGQLNTEAFF.